These 24 T cell receptor beta chains share one sample of origin, sequenced in a study of radiotherapy plus CTLA-4 blockade in lung cancer. Produced via immunoSEQ multiplex PCR; TCRdb's table is partial and in-frame only. The data show around 71,000 clones, with roughly 76% seen just once and roughly 15% held by the top ten. The starting material was peripheral blood, obtained from a patient treated with radiotherapy plus ipilimumab. The origin of the receptors is a human donor with non-small cell lung cancer whose response to radiotherapy plus ipilimumab could not be evaluated. Some clones in this sample may be carry-over from other donors' samples.

The rearrangement uses TRBV7-9 and TRBJ2-2; D is possibly TRBD1 (6 bases). Trimming removed 0 bases at V and 6 bases at J, with 14 bases between. The CDR3 length is 16 residues. Germline CDR1 and CDR2: SEHNR and FQNEAQ (reference sequence). The CDR3 DNA is TGTGCCAGCAGCTTAGCGGGGGCGGTTCGTCCCGGGGAGCTGTTTTTT. As protein: CASSLAGAVRPGELFF.

This clone was seen a handful of times. The chain joins TRBV10-3 to TRBJ1-1, with a tentative D call TRBD1 (5 bases). Between the trimmed V and J ends, which lost 0 bases and 1 base, there was a span of 9 bases. The CDR3 consists of 15 residues. Germline V gene lookup returns CDR1 ENHRY and CDR2 SYGVKD. CDR3 in amino acids: CAISESWGGNTEAFF. CDR3 coding DNA: TGTGCCATCAGTGAGTCTTGGGGGGGGAACACTGAAGCTTTCTTT.

A few counts support this clone. This sequence joins TRBV14 and TRBJ1-1; D is uncertain. V lost 2 bases and J 3 bases, leaving 10 bases between the germline ends. Germline V gives CDR1 SGHDN, CDR2 FVKESK. CDR3 length equals 14 residues. The CDR3 DNA follows: TGTGCCAGCAGCCAATTAAATCTCCACACTGAAGCTTTCTTT. It specifies CASSQLNLHTEAFF.

The chain couples TRBV28 to TRBJ1-4; D uncertain. The V and J ends lost 7 bases and 7 bases respectively, with 22 bases between them. The CDR3 has 16 residues. The germline CDR1 and CDR2 sequences are MDHEN and SYDVKM. The CDR3 DNA follows: TGTGCCAGCAATGGACCGGGGAGGGTATCGGGTGAAAAACTGTTTTTT. This codes for CASNGPGRVSGEKLFF.

The chain links TRBV4-3 to TRBJ2-1, with no clear D. V lost 0 bases, J lost 10 bases, and 16 bases lay in between. This CDR3 has 15 amino acids. CDR1 and CDR2 (germline): LGHNA, YSLEER. The CDR3 protein is CASSQDQLSSREQFF. The CDR3 nucleotides are TGCGCCAGCAGCCAAGATCAACTGTCGTCTCGAGAGCAGTTCTTC.

This rearrangement joins TRBV6-1 to TRBJ2-5, with D possibly matching TRBD2 (5 bases). The V gene lost 8 bases and the J gene lost 1 base, with 14 bases spanning the gap. CDR3 length: 14 residues. Germline assignment: CDR1 MNHNS and CDR2 SASEGT. CDR3 in amino acids: CASGFQRSQETQYF. CDR3 sequence (DNA): TGTGCCAGCGGATTTCAGCGGTCCCAAGAGACCCAGTACTTC.

For this clone: Without the conserved terminal phenylalanine or tryptophan, this CDR3 likely stems from a read error. The limits of the CDR3 on the DNA are not certain, so only TCRdb's listed CDR3 is given. The gene calls are TRBV19 and TRBJ1-2; the tabulated D call, TRBD1, remains unverified against the DNA. From germline, CDR1 is LNHDA and CDR2 SQIVND (reference sequence). The CDR3 is 13 residues long, ends included. CDR3 residues: CASSMGSDRKNTV.

This sequence joins TRBV5-1 and TRBJ2-3; possibly TRBD1 for D (6 bases). Germline V gene data show CDR1 as SGHRS and CDR2 as YFSETQ. Trimming took off 6 bases at V and 6 bases at J, with 17 bases between the two ends. The CDR3 has 14 residues. CDR3 sequence: CASTNLDSLDTQYF. CDR3 bases: TGCGCCAGCACCAACCTGGACAGCCTCGATACGCAGTATTTT.

The chain carries TRBV6-1 and TRBJ1-5; 8 bases align to TRBD1. Germline V lookup: CDR1 MNHNS, CDR2 SASEGT. The CDR3 sequence is 13 residues long. With 5 bases clipped from V and 15 bases from J, the junction kept 12 bases outside the gene matches. CDR3 sequence: CASSTGGSRDWHF. Here the CDR3 DNA reads TGTGCCAGCAGTACAGGGGGATCAAGAGATTGGCATTTT.

The rearrangement uses TRBV27 and TRBJ1-2, with 9 bases that match TRBD1. The V segment lost 3 bases and the J segment 8 bases; nucleotides outside the gene matches: 7. Looked up from germline, CDR1 is MNHEY and CDR2 is SMNVEV (reference sequence). The CDR3 runs 14 residues. The CDR3 protein is CASSFGGQGGGYTF. Written as DNA, the CDR3 is TGTGCCAGCAGTTTCGGGGGACAGGGAGGGGGCTACACCTTC.

This clone was detected a few times. The rearrangement uses TRBV6-5 and TRBJ1-5; 9 bases map to TRBD1. This CDR3 has 15 amino acids. Trimming removed 4 bases from V and 2 bases from J; junction bases left unmatched: 3. The germline V gene has CDR1 MNHEY and CDR2 SVGAGI. The CDR3, as DNA: TGTGCCAGCAGTTCCCGGGACAGGGGCAATCAGCCCCAGCATTTT. Amino acid sequence: CASSSRDRGNQPQHF.

This sequence joins TRBV7-6 and TRBJ2-4; 9 positions match TRBD2. This CDR3 region has 16 residues. The germline V gene encodes CDR1 SGHVS and CDR2 FNYEAQ. V shed 5 bases and J 4 bases; nucleotides not matched to a gene: 9. In nucleotides, the CDR3 is TGTGCCAGCAGCCCTAGCGCGGGGGGGATTAAAAACATTCAGTACTTC. Its protein product is CASSPSAGGIKNIQYF. Full variable domain (missing parts from reference TRBV7-6 and TRBJ2-4): GAGVSQSPRYKVTKRGQDVALRCDPISGHVSLYWYRQALGQGPEFLTYFNYEAQQDKSGLPNDRFSAERPEGSISTLTIQRTEQRDSAMYRCASSPSAGGIKNIQYFGAGTRLSVL.

This clone was recorded once. The CDR3 nucleotides are TGTGCCAGCAGCCAAGCGCTCCCCCCAGGGGGCGGTAACACCGGGGAGCTGTTTTTT. The encoded protein is CASSQALPPGGGNTGELFF. The genes are TRBV4-2 and TRBJ2-2, with 8 bases fitting TRBD1. Germline V gene sequence: CDR1 LGHNA, CDR2 YNFKEQ. CDR3 length equals 19 residues. V was clipped by 1 base and J by 2 bases; unmatched bases: 12.

The chain uses TRBV28 and TRBJ1-2; 7 nucleotides align to TRBD1. The CDR3 has 13 amino acids. After removal of 7 bases from V and 2 bases from J, the junction contained 4 bases not matched to a gene. CDR1 MDHEN and CDR2 SYDVKM come from the germline V gene. The CDR3 protein is CASMEGANYGYTF. The CDR3 DNA reads TGTGCCAGCATGGAGGGGGCAAACTATGGCTACACCTTC.

The sample holds a few counts of this clone. The gene calls are TRBV10-3 and TRBJ1-5, with 10 bases aligning to TRBD1. The CDR3 loop spans 12 amino acids. After removal of 10 bases from V and 5 bases from J, the junction contained 2 bases not matched to a gene. The germline V gene encodes CDR1 ENHRY and CDR2 SYGVKD. The CDR3 region is CATGTGDQPQHF. The CDR3 DNA sequence: TGTGCCACCGGGACAGGGGATCAGCCCCAGCATTTT.

The genes are TRBV5-1 and TRBJ2-5, with D possibly being TRBD2 (6 bases). The tail of the sequence fits TRBJ2-7 better, so the J call may be wrong. The CDR3 contains 14 residues. CDR1 is SGHRS and CDR2 is YFSETQ in the germline V gene. The CDR3 DNA follows: TGCGCCAGCAGCGCCGTCCGGGGGACCTACGAGCAGTACTTC. Translation gives CASSAVRGTYEQYF.

The gene calls are TRBV10-3 and TRBJ2-7, with TRBD2 identical over 8 bases. This CDR3 is 13 amino acids long. Germline V gives CDR1 ENHRY, CDR2 SYGVKD. The J segment lost 2 bases and the V segment lost 4 bases, leaving 1 base of the junction unmatched. Here the CDR3 reads CAISGRGAYEQYF. Here the CDR3 DNA reads TGTGCCATCAGTGGGCGGGGGGCCTACGAGCAGTACTTC.

V and J are TRBV28 and TRBJ2-7; a weak D match, TRBD1 (6 bases). The germline V and J ends were trimmed by 7 bases and 2 bases, with 12 bases remaining between them. Germline CDR1 and CDR2: MDHEN and SYDVKM. This CDR3 has 13 residues. In nucleotides, the CDR3 is TGTGCCAGCATCGGACAGAACACCTACGAGCAGTACTTC. The encoded protein is CASIGQNTYEQYF. The whole variable domain, filled in from reference TRBV28 and TRBJ2-7, reads DVKVTQSSRYLVKRTGEKVFLECVQDMDHENMFWYRQDPGLGLRLIYFSYDVKMKEKGDIPEGYSVSREKKERFSLILESASTNQTSMYLCASIGQNTYEQYFGPGTRLTVT.

This clone has a handful of counts. The chain combines TRBV6-5 with TRBJ1-1; 7 bases line up with TRBD1. Germline assignment: CDR1 MNHEY and CDR2 SVGAGI. Unmatched junction bases numbered 11, after V lost 5 bases and J lost 5 bases. This CDR3 has 15 amino acids. The CDR3 spells CASSHGQVGWTEAFF. CDR3 nucleotides: TGTGCCAGCAGTCACGGACAGGTGGGTTGGACTGAAGCTTTCTTT.

The V and J genes are TRBV4-1 and TRBJ2-7, with TRBD1 matching over 11 bases. Germline assignment: CDR1 MGHRA and CDR2 YSYEKL. Trimming removed 2 bases from V and 7 bases from J; junction bases left unmatched: 7. The CDR3 is 15 residues long. Here the CDR3 reads CASSQWDRGVGEQYF. CDR3 nucleotide sequence: TGCGCCAGCAGCCAATGGGACAGGGGGGTCGGGGAGCAGTACTTC.

This chain links TRBV29-1 with TRBJ1-3; D is ambiguous. This CDR3 is 12 amino acids long. The V and J ends lost 3 bases and 3 bases respectively, with 6 bases between them. Germline CDR1 and CDR2: SQVTM and ANQGSEA. The CDR3 DNA is TGCAGCGTTGATACAGTTGGAAACACCATATATTTT. Encoded protein: CSVDTVGNTIYF. The variable domain in full, with the rest retrieved from reference TRBV29-1 and TRBJ1-3, is SAVISQKPSRDICQRGTSLTIQCQVDSQVTMMFWYRQQPGQSLTLIATANQGSEATYESGFVIDKFPISRPNLTFSTLTVSNMSPEDSSIYLCSVDTVGNTIYFGEGSWLTVV.

This clone was detected once. The chain is built from TRBV7-9 and TRBJ1-4; 10 positions agree with TRBD1. The CDR3 consists of 15 residues. Germline assignment: CDR1 SEHNR and CDR2 FQNEAQ (reference sequence). V gave up 3 bases and J gave up 11 bases; unmatched junction bases: 9. The CDR3 sequence is CASSFFRDRGDKLFF. CDR3 DNA: TGTGCCAGCAGCTTTTTTCGGGACAGGGGCGACAAACTGTTTTTT. The full variable domain, in which reference TRBV7-9 and TRBJ1-4 provide the parts outside the CDR3, is DTGVSQNPRHKITKRGQNVTFRCDPISEHNRLYWYRQTLGQGPEFLTYFQNEAQLEKSRLLSDRFSAERPKGSFSTLEIQRTEQGDSAMYLCASSFFRDRGDKLFFGSGTQLSVL.

The chain is built from TRBV9 and TRBJ2-7, with D possibly TRBD1 on 5 matching bases. The germline V and J ends were trimmed by 4 bases and 0 bases, with 11 bases remaining between them. The CDR3 runs to 14 residues. The germline V gene encodes CDR1 SGDLS and CDR2 YYNGEE. As DNA, the CDR3 is TGTGCCAGCAGCCCAGATGGGGCCTCCTACGAGCAGTACTTC. Translation gives CASSPDGASYEQYF. Supplemented by reference TRBV9 and TRBJ2-7, the full variable domain reads DSGVTQTPKHLITATGQRVTLRCSPRSGDLSVYWYQQSLDQGLQFLIQYYNGEERAKGNILERFSAQQFPDLHSELNLSSLELGDSALYFCASSPDGASYEQYFGPGTRLTVT.

The genes are TRBV19 and TRBJ1-5; D ambiguous. This CDR3 is built from 12 residues. V was shortened by 9 bases and J by 3 bases, with 9 bases between the two germline ends. CDR1 and CDR2 (germline): LNHDA, SQIVND (reference sequence). In DNA form, the CDR3 reads TGTGCCAGGAGGGAGAACAATCAGCCCCAGCATTTT. This sequence encodes CARRENNQPQHF.